A single sample gave rise to the 29 T cell receptor beta chains below, sequenced in a study of blood T cells in healthy people across ages. The authors ran a second PCR of roughly 6 to 12 cycles using a sample-barcoded 5' primer and a J-beta primer mix. TCRdb reprocessed the 5' RACE reads with MiXCR, giving one entry per CDR3 protein. The sample includes roughly 1.4 million distinct CDR3 sequences, around 59% of them seen just once. The sequenced material came from blood. Source of these receptors: a man aged 18-30 years in good health.

The chain is built from TRBV14 and TRBJ2-7; perhaps D is TRBD1 or TRBD2 (5 bases each). Per the germline V gene, CDR1 is SGHDN and CDR2 is FVKESK. The CDR3 length is 16 residues. Trimming shortened V by 5 bases and J by 4 bases, and 21 bases separated the two germline ends. The CDR3 loop is CASSVVSVRDRYEQYF. As DNA, the CDR3 is TGTGCCAGCAGCGTTGTGTCTGTCCGGGACCGTTACGAGCAGTACTTC.

The rearrangement uses TRBV20-1 and TRBJ2-1; 8 bases are a match to TRBD2. Germline lookup yields CDR1 DFQATT and CDR2 SNEGSKA (reference sequence). After removal of 0 bases from V and 3 bases from J, the junction contained 7 bases not matched to a gene. There are 16 residues in the CDR3. CDR3 in amino acids: CSAREPGREDYNEQFF. The CDR3 DNA is TGCAGTGCTAGAGAGCCGGGGCGGGAGGACTACAATGAGCAGTTCTTC.

The rearrangement uses TRBV20-1 and TRBJ1-6, with 11 bases lining up with TRBD1. Germline V lookup: CDR1 DFQATT, CDR2 SNEGSKA (reference sequence). The CDR3 sequence is 15 residues long. J was trimmed by 6 bases and V by 6 bases; bases with no gene match: 7. CDR3 residues: CSAARTGGVNSPLHF. Written as DNA, the CDR3 is TGCAGTGCGGCCAGGACAGGGGGCGTTAATTCACCCCTCCACTTT.

The V gene is TRBV6-6, the J gene TRBJ1-6; the D is unclear. CDR1 and CDR2 from the germline V gene are MNHNY and SVGAGI (reference sequence). This CDR3 region has 16 residues. Between the trimmed V and J ends, which lost 6 bases and 7 bases, there was a span of 19 bases. The CDR3 here is CASSPLRQSQNSPLHF. The CDR3 nucleotides read TGTGCCAGCAGCCCATTGCGACAATCCCAAAATTCACCCCTCCACTTT.

This clonotype has ten or more counts. J is TRBJ2-2 and V is TRBV6-2 or TRBV6-3; D remains ambiguous. The length of the CDR3 is 14 residues. V was shortened by 5 bases and J by 2 bases, with 9 bases between the two germline ends. Germline CDR1 MNHEY, CDR2 SVGEGT. Here the CDR3 reads CASSTDGNTGELFF. The DNA for the CDR3 is TGTGCCAGCAGTACGGACGGTAACACCGGGGAGCTGTTTTTT.

The V gene is TRBV15, the J gene TRBJ1-2; D not resolved. This CDR3 is built from 15 residues. The germline gives CDR1 LNHNV, CDR2 YYDKDF (reference sequence). The V end was cut by 3 bases, the J end by 7 bases, with 18 bases between. CDR3 loop: CATSSPRHEGGGYTF. The CDR3 DNA follows: TGTGCCACCAGCAGCCCCCGACATGAGGGTGGTGGCTACACCTTC.

J is TRBJ2-7 and V is TRBV7-2; 7 positions match TRBD1. CDR3 length: 17 residues. Germline lookup yields CDR1 SGHTA and CDR2 FQGNSA. Losses at the gene ends were 1 base for V and 3 bases for J; bases not matched to a gene: 12. CDR3 loop: CASSLGGRDSYYYEQYF. The CDR3 DNA sequence: TGTGCCAGCAGCTTAGGAGGTCGGGACAGCTACTACTACGAGCAGTACTTC.

There are a few counts of this clonotype. This chain uses TRBV20-1 with TRBJ2-1, with 13 bases aligning to TRBD2. Germline loops: CDR1 DFQATT, CDR2 SNEGSKA (reference sequence). There are 14 residues in the CDR3. V dropped 3 bases and J dropped 7; count of bases not matched to a gene: 3. As DNA, the CDR3 is TGCAGTGCTAGTGGACTAGCGGGAGAAAATGAGCAGTTCTTC. Translated: CSASGLAGENEQFF.

The chain recombines TRBV6-1 with TRBJ1-6; the match to TRBD1 covers 8 bases. The V segment lost 1 base and the J segment 10 bases; nucleotides outside the gene matches: 3. CDR1 is MNHNS and CDR2 is SASEGT in the germline V gene. This CDR3 is 14 amino acids long. CDR3 amino acids: CASSEGTGTSPLHF. DNA for the CDR3: TGTGCCAGCAGTGAAGGGACAGGGACCTCACCCCTCCACTTT.

This clonotype was detected only a few times. The V gene is TRBV12-3 or TRBV12-4, the J gene TRBJ1-5; no clear D. V dropped 5 bases and J dropped 3 bases, with 14 bases sitting between them. The CDR3 is 15 residues long. CDR3 residues: CASSLPGFNNQPQHF. CDR3 bases: TGTGCCAGCAGTCTGCCGGGGTTTAACAATCAGCCCCAGCATTTT.

This chain connects TRBV10-3 to TRBJ2-7; 7 bases are shared with TRBD1. CDR1 ENHRY and CDR2 SYGVKD come from the germline V gene. CDR3 length: 15 amino acids. J gave up 3 bases and V 0 bases, and 5 bases lay outside the gene matches. The CDR3 here is CAISESGTVGYEQYF. As DNA, the CDR3 is TGTGCCATCAGTGAGTCGGGGACAGTAGGCTACGAGCAGTACTTC.

This clonotype was recorded a few times. V usage is TRBV4-1 and J usage is TRBJ2-1; D call uncertain. Trimming removed 5 bases from V and 5 bases from J, with 13 bases in between. The CDR3 has 14 residues. CDR1 is MGHRA and CDR2 is YSYEKL in the germline V gene. CDR3 sequence: CASSAPSKDNEQFF. CDR3 sequence (DNA): TGCGCCAGCAGCGCACCATCTAAGGACAATGAGCAGTTCTTC.

The V and J genes are TRBV7-9 and TRBJ2-4; either TRBD1 or TRBD2 may fit D (5 bases each). The V end lost 1 base, the J end lost 7 bases, and 11 bases lay between the germline ends. The CDR3 runs 14 residues. Germline CDR1 and CDR2: SEHNR and FQNEAQ (reference sequence). CDR3 loop: CASSLGGVGNIQYF. The CDR3 region has the DNA TGTGCCAGCAGCTTAGGAGGGGTTGGGAACATTCAGTACTTC.

The genes are TRBV12-3 or TRBV12-4 and TRBJ2-7; 9 bases match TRBD1. CDR3 length: 15 amino acids. Trimming at V came to 5 bases and at J to 4 bases, leaving 9 bases not matched to a gene. The CDR3 nucleotides read TGTGCCAGCAGTCCAGGACAGGGGCAGGATTACGAGCAGTACTTC. This encodes CASSPGQGQDYEQYF.

This chain joins TRBV7-9 and TRBJ2-2; perhaps TRBD1 as D (5 bases). This CDR3 comprises 17 residues. Germline-derived CDR1 and CDR2 are SEHNR and FQNEAQ (reference sequence). V gave up 5 bases and J gave up 3 bases, with 19 bases separating them. This chain's CDR3 is CASSNTLDSSYTGELFF. The CDR3 DNA is TGTGCCAGCAGCAACACCCTAGACAGTTCGTACACCGGGGAGCTGTTTTTT.

The chain joins TRBV13 to TRBJ2-3, with 9 bases lining up with TRBD2. Looked up from germline, CDR1 is PRHDT and CDR2 is FYEKMQ (reference sequence). The length of the CDR3 is 15 residues. V was clipped by 7 bases and J by 2 bases; unmatched bases: 7. CDR3 nucleotide sequence: TGTGCCAGCACCCTAAGCGGGGGGTCCACAGATACGCAGTATTTT. Translation gives CASTLSGGSTDTQYF.

The table lists this clonotype with a few counts. The V call is TRBV7-9, the J call TRBJ2-7, with D uncertain. V was shortened by 1 base and J by 3 bases, with 10 bases between the two germline ends. Germline CDR1 reads SEHNR; CDR2 reads FQNEAQ (reference sequence). This CDR3 spans 14 amino acids. The CDR3 DNA sequence: TGTGCCAGCAGCTTAGAGGGCATACACTACGAGCAGTACTTC. Its translation: CASSLEGIHYEQYF.

The rearrangement uses TRBV7-8 and TRBJ1-1, with D perhaps matching TRBD1 (6 bases). Per the germline V gene, CDR1 is SGHVS and CDR2 is FQNEAQ. Trimming cost V 4 bases and J 0 bases, with 24 bases left between them. The CDR3 totals 19 residues. The CDR3 DNA sequence: TGTGCCAGCAGCTACCTAACCCGGACAGTAGCTATCATGAACACTGAAGCTTTCTTT. The encoded protein is CASSYLTRTVAIMNTEAFF.

The CDR3 nucleotides read TGCGCCAGCAGCTTGGAAGTGACAGGGGGCAATCAGCCCCAGCATTTT. Its translation is CASSLEVTGGNQPQHF. This sequence joins TRBV5-1 and TRBJ1-5; 8 bases fit TRBD1. The germline V gene encodes CDR1 SGHRS and CDR2 YFSETQ. The CDR3 has 16 amino acids. V shed 0 bases and J 2 bases; nucleotides not matched to a gene: 4.

The chain combines TRBV7-9 with TRBJ2-5; the D is unclear. CDR3 length: 16 residues. V lost 5 bases and J lost 1, with 17 bases in between. Looked up from germline, CDR1 is SEHNR and CDR2 is FQNEAQ (reference sequence). The CDR3 spells CASSPTPGRIQETQYF. The CDR3 DNA follows: TGTGCCAGCAGCCCCACCCCCGGACGGATCCAAGAGACCCAGTACTTC. Using reference TRBV7-9 and TRBJ2-5 for the parts outside the CDR3, the full variable domain is DTGVSQNPRHKITKRGQNVTFRCDPISEHNRLYWYRQTLGQGPEFLTYFQNEAQLEKSRLLSDRFSAERPKGSFSTLEIQRTEQGDSAMYLCASSPTPGRIQETQYFGPGTRLLVL.

The chain couples TRBV20-1 to TRBJ1-2; D is undetermined. Between the trimmed V and J ends, which lost 2 bases and 8 bases, there was a span of 9 bases. The V gene's germline CDR1 is DFQATT and CDR2 SNEGSKA (reference sequence). CDR3 length: 11 amino acids. The CDR3 nucleotides read TGCAGTGCTAGACAGGTCGCCGGCTACACCTTC. This codes for CSARQVAGYTF.

The chain carries TRBV27 and TRBJ1-5; TRBD1 is a possible D gene (5 bases). Germline V gives CDR1 MNHEY, CDR2 SMNVEV (reference sequence). The length of the CDR3 is 15 residues. V gave up 1 base and J gave up 3 bases, with 10 bases separating them. The CDR3 sequence: CASSLYGTHNQPQHF. The CDR3 DNA is TGTGCCAGCAGTTTATACGGGACCCACAATCAGCCCCAGCATTTT.

This chain connects TRBV29-1 to TRBJ1-1; D may be TRBD1 (5 bases). Trimming took off 6 bases at V and 6 bases at J, with 8 bases between the two ends. The CDR3 has 10 residues. Germline-derived CDR1 and CDR2 are SQVTM and ANQGSEA. The CDR3 reads CSVRDPEAFF. In DNA form, the CDR3 reads TGCAGCGTCCGGGACCCTGAAGCTTTCTTT.

The rearrangement uses TRBV6-1 and TRBJ2-5; 8 bases fit TRBD2. The CDR3 sequence is 15 residues long. J gave up 5 bases and V 4 bases, and 9 bases lay outside the gene matches. The V gene's germline CDR1 is MNHNS and CDR2 SASEGT. CDR3 DNA: TGTGCCAGCAGTGGCGGGGGGCTCTTTGTGGAGACCCAGTACTTC. It codes for CASSGGGLFVETQYF.

V is TRBV5-1 and J is TRBJ2-1; TRBD1 aligns across 10 bases. The trim removed 4 bases at V and 12 bases at J, leaving 13 bases unmatched. This CDR3 comprises 15 residues. The germline V gene encodes CDR1 SGHRS and CDR2 YFSETQ. The DNA of the CDR3 is TGCGCCAGCAGCAACGGACAGGGGGTTCCCCATGGGCAGTTCTTC. Translating it yields CASSNGQGVPHGQFF.

This chain uses TRBV19 with TRBJ2-7, with a possible D match to TRBD2 (5 bases). Germline loops: CDR1 LNHDA, CDR2 SQIVND (reference sequence). The CDR3 has 14 amino acids. V shed 7 bases and J shed 7 bases, with 20 bases lying between them. The CDR3, as DNA: TGTGCCAGTAAGGAACTTGACGGGATGGCAGAGCAGTACTTC. It translates to CASKELDGMAEQYF.

The gene calls are TRBV10-3 and TRBJ2-3; possibly TRBD2 for D (6 bases). This CDR3 spans 13 amino acids. Germline V gives CDR1 ENHRY, CDR2 SYGVKD. V lost 7 bases and J lost 1, with 9 bases in between. The DNA for the CDR3 is TGTGCCATCAAGGAGGGCGGCACAGATACGCAGTATTTT. It specifies CAIKEGGTDTQYF.

The chain has TRBV7-2 and TRBJ2-7; 9 positions match TRBD2. The last part of the DNA fits TRBJ2-5 better; the J call may be wrong. This CDR3 comprises 14 residues. From germline, CDR1 is SGHTA and CDR2 FQGNSA. CDR3 region: CASHGGLAYETQYF. The CDR3 DNA reads as TGTGCCAGTCATGGAGGACTAGCGTACGAGACCCAGTACTTC.

Comment on this clonotype: Germline is not matched at one junction end, which may reflect a read error. The V and J genes are TRBV4-3 and TRBJ2-7; D gene uncertain. CDR1 and CDR2 (germline): LGHNA, YSLEER. CDR3 length equals 12 residues. CDR3 amino acids: CAGSTPPYEQYF. In DNA form, the CDR3 reads TGCGCCGGCAGCACACCACCCTACGAGCAGTACTTC.